Presented here are 4 T cell receptor beta chains from one specimen sequenced in a study of beta chain features in type 1 diabetes. For these TCRs, the target antigens are not known. Every bit of the isolated RNA underwent reverse transcription, so sequencing read expressed TCRB transcripts. Clones were read by immunoSEQ multiplex PCR, and TCRdb kept only the in-frame ones, dropping some. This sample has roughly 330,000 clones, with less than 15% found just once. Study conclusions and caveats: Shortening that was moderate but significant affected the TCRB CDR3s of Type 1 diabetes patients in all four CD4+ subsets.

The sequenced sample consisted of naive CD4+ T cells from blood. These TCRs come from a young woman with type 1 diabetes.

This chain links TRBV5-1 with TRBJ2-1; 7 bases fit TRBD2. Losses at the gene ends were 0 bases for V and 10 bases for J; bases not matched to a gene: 10. CDR1 and CDR2 (germline): SGHRS, YFSETQ. The CDR3 is 15 amino acids. This chain's CDR3 is CASSLEGLLFGEQFF. The CDR3 DNA sequence: TGCGCCAGCAGCTTGGAGGGACTACTTTTCGGGGAGCAGTTCTTC.

J is TRBJ2-2 and V is TRBV5-1; D is uncertain. This CDR3 spans 15 amino acids. The germline CDR1 and CDR2 sequences are SGHRS and YFSETQ. Trimming pared 4 bases from V and 0 bases from J, leaving 10 bases between. CDR3 in amino acids: CASSTAVPNTGELFF. As DNA, the CDR3 is TGCGCCAGCAGCACAGCAGTCCCGAACACCGGGGAGCTGTTTTTT.

V is TRBV6-5 and J is TRBJ1-4; 8 nucleotides agree with TRBD1. V shed 2 bases, J shed 8 bases, and the junction held 7 bases outside the gene matches. Germline V CDR1 and CDR2: MNHEY, SVGAGI. This CDR3 region has 15 residues. The CDR3 nucleotides are TGTGCCAGCAGTTACGGAGGCAGGGGGCGGGAAAAACTGTTTTTT. Translated, it gives CASSYGGRGREKLFF.

This clone was observed a few times. CDR3: CASSPQGPEYGYTF. The CDR3, as DNA: TGTGCCAGCTCACCCCAGGGGCCGGAGTATGGCTACACCTTC. The chain employs TRBV18 and TRBJ1-2; tentative D call: TRBD1 (6 bases). Trimming pared 3 bases from V and 5 bases from J, leaving 13 bases between. The germline gives CDR1 KGHSH, CDR2 LQKENI. The CDR3 runs to 14 residues.